The rows below give T cell receptor beta chains drawn from one sample of a study of blood T cell repertoires in COVID-19. Method: immunoSEQ multiplex PCR; TCRdb's copy keeps in-frame clones and lacks some. Of roughly 410,000 clones in the sample, more than 80% were seen once. The specimen sequenced was peripheral blood. These receptors originate from a man between 40 and 49 years old with acute or convalescent COVID-19. The CDR3 runs from the conserved cysteine through the conserved F or W. Fields, in order: V gene, clone size, D gene, J gene, CDR3 DNA, CDR3 protein. D genes are given only for firm matches. A clone size is listed for some rows: how often the clone was seen (once, few, many), or a class if it is expanded.

>TRBV10-3|NA|TRBD1|TRBJ1-6
TGTGCCATCAGTGGCTGGGACAGGGCCTATAATTCACCCCTCCACTTT
CAISGWDRAYNSPLHF
>TRBV19|NA|NA|TRBJ1-5
TGTGCCAGTACCTACGGGGGGGCTCAGCCCCAGCATTTT
CASTYGGAQPQHF
>TRBV12-3/TRBV12-4|once|TRBD1|TRBJ1-5
TGTGCCAGCGGACAGGATAGCAATCAGCCCCAGCATTTT
CASGQDSNQPQHF
>TRBV13|NA|NA|TRBJ2-2
TGTGCCAGCAGCTTAACAGGGAACGGGGAGCTGTTTTTT
CASSLTGNGELFF
>TRBV3-1/TRBV3-2|NA|TRBD1|TRBJ2-7
TGTGCCAGCAGCCCAGGGACAGGTTCTTCCTACGAGCAGTACTTC
CASSPGTGSSYEQYF
>TRBV6-4|NA|TRBD1|TRBJ1-2
TGTGCCAGCAGTGAAGACAGGGGGCGAGCGGGCTACACCTTC
CASSEDRGRAGYTF
>TRBV27|NA|NA|TRBJ2-7
TGTGCCAGCAGCCCTCCGAGTTACGGGATAGACGAGCAGTACTTC
CASSPPSYGIDEQYF
>TRBV6-6|few|NA|TRBJ1-3
TGTGCCAGCAGACTGGGAGGGGCTGGAAACACCATATATTTT
CASRLGGAGNTIYF
>TRBV27|NA|TRBD1|TRBJ1-2
TGTGCCAGCAGTTGGGGACAGGGGGACTATGGCTACACCTTC
CASSWGQGDYGYTF
>TRBV28|NA|NA|TRBJ1-3
TGTGCCAGCAGTTTTCGGAGGGCCGGCACCATATATTTT
CASSFRRAGTIYF
>TRBV7-8|NA|NA|TRBJ2-1
TGTGCCAGCAGCCCTGGGAGGATGGTGGATGAGCAGTTCTTC
CASSPGRMVDEQFF
>TRBV3-1/TRBV3-2|NA|TRBD2|TRBJ2-3
TGTGCCAGCAGCCAAGACCTAGCGGGGGGGCGGGGCACAGATACGCAGTATTTT
CASSQDLAGGRGTDTQYF
>TRBV13|NA|TRBD2|TRBJ2-7
TGTGCCAGCAGCTTAGGCCGGGGGGGGTCCTACGAGCAGTACTTC
CASSLGRGGSYEQYF
>TRBV5-1|NA|NA|TRBJ2-5
TGCGCCAGCAGCCAACAAGAGACCCAGTACTTC
CASSQQETQYF
>TRBV28|NA|NA|TRBJ2-3
TGTGCCAGCAGTGACCCGGCCGGGGGATATGGAGATACGCAGTATTTT
CASSDPAGGYGDTQYF
>TRBV7-9|NA|TRBD2|TRBJ2-7
TGTGCCAGCAGCTACGGCCTGGGCGGGAGGGCCATCTACGAGCAGTACTTC
CASSYGLGGRAIYEQYF
>TRBV6-1|NA|TRBD1|TRBJ2-7
TGTGCCAGCAGTGGGGGACAGGGGGGATACCTTTACGAGCAGTACTTC
CASSGGQGGYLYEQYF
>TRBV7-8|few|TRBD2|TRBJ2-3
TGTGCCAGCAGCTTATCGCGGGAGGGACGTACGCAGTATTTT
CASSLSREGRTQYF
>TRBV5-1|once|NA|TRBJ1-2
TGCGCCAGCAGCTTGGACAGGAGCTATGGCTACACCTTC
CASSLDRSYGYTF
>TRBV28|NA|TRBD1|TRBJ1-1
TGTGCCAGCAGTTTCGACAGGGCCCAGATGAACACTGAAGCTTTCTTT
CASSFDRAQMNTEAFF
>TRBV13|NA|NA|TRBJ1-2
TGTGCCAGCAGCATCGGGACGGGAGACTATGGCTACACCTTC
CASSIGTGDYGYTF
>TRBV6-2/TRBV6-3|NA|NA|TRBJ2-7
TGTGCCAGCAGTTACTCGGGGGCCGACGGCGAGCAGTACTTC
CASSYSGADGEQYF
>TRBV30|NA|NA|TRBJ2-4
TGTGCCTGGAGGTTAATAAACATTCAGTACTTC
CAWRLINIQYF
>TRBV29-1|NA|NA|TRBJ2-3
TGCAGCGCGGAGAGGGTAACAGATACGCAGTATTTT
CSAERVTDTQYF
>TRBV29-1|NA|TRBD2|TRBJ2-3
TGCAGCGTCGGACTAGCGGGAGTTAGCACAGATACGCAGTATTTT
CSVGLAGVSTDTQYF
>TRBV5-6|NA|NA|TRBJ2-1
TGTGCCAGCAGCTTGTTAGACATGTACTACAATGAGCAGTTCTTC
CASSLLDMYYNEQFF
>TRBV19|NA|TRBD1|TRBJ1-2
TGTGCCAGTAGTCCGGGACAGGGAGAAGCTGGCTACACCTTC
CASSPGQGEAGYTF
>TRBV19|NA|TRBD1|TRBJ2-7
TGTGCCAGTAGTATCGGGACAGGGGGCTACGAGCAGTACTTC
CASSIGTGGYEQYF
>TRBV6-5|NA|TRBD1|TRBJ2-2
TGTGCCAGCAGACGACAGGGTGGGACCGGGGAGCTGTTTTTT
CASRRQGGTGELFF
>TRBV5-1|once|TRBD2|TRBJ2-7
TGCGCCAGCAGCTCAGTAGCGGGACACTACGAGCAGTACTTC
CASSSVAGHYEQYF
>TRBV3-1/TRBV3-2|NA|NA|TRBJ2-4
TGTGCCAGCAGCAAAAGGAGGGCCAACATTCAGTACTTC
CASSKRRANIQYF
>TRBV9|few|NA|TRBJ1-1
TGTGCCAGCAGCGTAGATGGGGGAGGCACTGAAGCTTTCTTT
CASSVDGGGTEAFF
>TRBV11-2|NA|TRBD1|TRBJ1-4
TGTGCCAGCAGCTTACCGACAGGGGGCTGGCGAACTAATGAAAAACTGTTTTTT
CASSLPTGGWRTNEKLFF
>TRBV20-1|NA|NA|TRBJ2-7
TGCAGTGCTAGACAGGGTTACGAGCAGTACTTC
CSARQGYEQYF
>TRBV2|NA|NA|TRBJ2-1
TGTGCCAGCAGTGTCCTAGCGAGCTCCTACAATGAGCAGTTCTTC
CASSVLASSYNEQFF
>TRBV5-1|NA|NA|TRBJ2-7
TGCGCCAGCAGCTTGGGGGACACAACCGAGCAGTACTTC
CASSLGDTTEQYF
>TRBV5-5|NA|NA|TRBJ2-2
TGTGCCAGCAGCTTTGAGGAAACCGGGGAGCTGTTTTTT
CASSFEETGELFF
>TRBV7-8|NA|TRBD1|TRBJ1-2
TGTGCCAGCAGCTTAAGGGGACAGGCATACTATGGCTACACCTTC
CASSLRGQAYYGYTF
>TRBV9|NA|TRBD1|TRBJ1-2
TGTGCCAGCAGCGTACGAGGGGGCTTCCCCTATGGCTACACCTTC
CASSVRGGFPYGYTF